A single T cell receptor (beta chain) is shown here with its context. Per the original methods: Reference gene primer amplification gave nucleated cell count estimates. Data came from immunoSEQ multiplex PCR; TCRdb stores just in-frame clones and leaves some out. That table supplies the V and J calls and clone size; D and trimming were determined from the DNA. The top ten clones hold around 2.2% of a sample with about 310,000 clones, approximately 83% of them seen once. The sample originates from a study of blood T cell repertoires in COVID-19. Study-level information: The analysed material was cDNA or gDNA that came from T cells, B-cell-depleted T cells, or PBMCs.

Enrollees, about 18 to 89 years old, lived in approximately 25 US areas. Cohort assignment relied on participant-reported clinical history. V shed 6 bases and J shed 7 bases, with 16 bases lying between them. Germline V CDR1 and CDR2: SGDLS, YYNGEE. The CDR3 runs 13 residues. The specimen sequenced was PBMCs or T cells enriched from blood (not recorded which). This receptor was obtained from a man aged 25-45 years who had recovered from COVID-19. The chain combines TRBV9 with TRBJ1-2, with D uncertain. Here the CDR3 reads CASTASTGAGYTF. The CDR3 DNA reads as TGTGCCAGCACCGCCTCGACCGGAGCTGGCTACACCTTC.